The clone carrying this TCR beta chain was found many times. The antigen is undetermined. Axillary draining lymph nodes of breast cancer patients supplied the node samples. This sample is drawn from a study of breast tumors, draining lymph nodes, adjacent tissues. TCRdb reanalysed the multiplex PCR reads using MiXCR and keeps one entry per CDR3 protein. The sample consists of under 250,000 distinct CDR3 sequences, 32% of them appearing once. Study findings and constraints: Tumor T cell lymph node origin was a supported hypothesis, not proven. Compared with lymph nodes, tumors were less diverse; compared with nontumor tissue, more. Luminal-like breast cancer showed significantly higher tumor–nontumor repertoire similarity than basal-like. Most tumor T cells seemingly derive from lymph node, then expand in tumor.

Trimming took 5 bases from V and 7 from J, leaving 19 bases between them. The CDR3 consists of 15 residues. CDR1 SGHRS and CDR2 YFSETQ come from the germline V gene. This chain uses TRBV5-1 with TRBJ2-1; the D gene is possibly TRBD1 (5 bases). The origin of this receptor is a female donor with breast cancer. Some clones in this sample may be carry-over from other donors' samples. The sample taken for sequencing was axillary lymph node tissue. CDR3 nucleotide sequence: TGCGCCAGCAGGGAAGCAGGGTTTGGGAAAAATGAGCAGTTCTTC. Amino acid sequence: CASREAGFGKNEQFF.